The clone carrying this T cell receptor (beta chain) has ten or more counts. This sample was included in a study of blood T cells in healthy people across ages. Next came a second PCR, run for roughly 6 to 11 cycles, which used a sample-barcoded 5' primer along with a J-beta primer mix. Each CDR3 protein is one row after TCRdb ran MiXCR on the 5' RACE reads. The data contain 590,000 or so distinct CDR3 sequences, approximately 30% of them singletons. The TCR originated in a woman aged 80 or older in good health. The sequenced sample was blood.

CDR3 sequence (DNA): TGTGCCAGCAGCTTCGGCACAGATACGCAGTATTTT. Protein: CASSFGTDTQYF. The chain has TRBV5-6 and TRBJ2-3; D ambiguous. V dropped 2 bases and J dropped 1 base, with 2 bases sitting between them. CDR3 length: 12 residues. The germline CDR1 and CDR2 sequences are SGHDT and YYEEEE.